Below, one T cell receptor (beta chain) is given with its context. Its antigen remains unidentified. No qualities accompany the bases; no much larger clone lies one base away. The cysteine opens and the phenylalanine closes a CDR3 of 15 amino acids. Only the CDR3 region is kept as DNA, spanning 45 bases read in frame from base 1. The germline V gene gives CDR1 as SQVTM and CDR2 as ANQGSEA. The V and J ends are trimmed by 3 bases and 6 bases, leaving 21 bases between them. The data were taken from a study of post-analysis software for immune sequencing data (dated by TCRdb to the mid-2010s). With regard to the full study: Relapsing-remitting, secondary progressive and progressive-relapsing multiple sclerosis were recorded as disease courses, and subtype annotation was lacking for some patients. The patient repertoires were compared against fewer than twelve previously published healthy control repertoires obtained from donors aged 6 to 25 years. A subset of samples was prepared in parallel using single-end sample barcoding, then pooled and co-amplified after Illumina adapter ligation. What the work shows at the level of the full study, not this receptor alone: Normalized Chao1 diversity was significantly lower in multiple sclerosis patients than controls, suggesting substantial peripheral T-cell clonal expansion. Patients showed significantly higher frequencies than controls for several TRBV segments, among them TRBV5-6, TRBV5-1 and TRBV20-1. Direct clustering with F measure revealed strong co-clustering of samples prepared in the same batch, which led to a batch-effect correction. The multiple sclerosis patient group was slightly younger than the control group.

To demonstrate the VDJtools post-analysis software, the study profiled TCR beta repertoires from the peripheral blood of around 13 young patients with multiple sclerosis. The multiple sclerosis patients were children and adolescents between about 6 and 16 years of age. The method was PCR. Sequencing used an Illumina HiSeq 2500. To reduce PCR and sequencing biases, unique molecular identifiers were built into the TCR beta cDNA libraries. Roughly 500,000 cDNA molecules were obtained for every 1 to 10 million input T cells, so each molecule roughly corresponded to one T cell. The patient libraries were prepared and sequenced with the same protocol used for the earlier healthy control dataset. Within a given batch, samples were prepared together, multiplexed and sequenced on the same HiSeq lane. From the authors' description of their analysis: MIGEC was used to process the raw barcoded reads, and molecular identifier groups with only a single read were discarded before consensus assembly and CDR3 extraction. VDJtools was used for post-analysis of the clonotype tables, with diversity normalized by down-sampling every dataset to the smallest sample size. To correct batch-related cross-sample contamination, repertoire overlap clustering matched CDR3 amino acid sequences but not nucleotide sequences. TCRdb reworked the public reads: Q25 trimming with fastp, MiXCR clone assembly, productive beta chains retained. Rows with one shared CDR3 protein collapse into an entry with the most common genes and DNA. What appears here as the V and J calls and clone size reflects TCRdb's work, not the paper's. The sample data list around 710,000 distinct CDR3 sequences, and 40% to 55% of these were observed just once. The ten largest clones represent just under 5% of the sample.

This TCR was recovered from a girl aged 10 to 17 with multiple sclerosis. The receptor chain draws on TRBV29-1 and TRBJ2-7; a tentative D call is TRBD2 (6 bases match). The sample was blood. The nucleotide sequence is TGCAGCGTTGAGGAGGGCTGGGCTGGTATACGCGAGCAGTACTTC. Its translation is CSVEEGWAGIREQYF.